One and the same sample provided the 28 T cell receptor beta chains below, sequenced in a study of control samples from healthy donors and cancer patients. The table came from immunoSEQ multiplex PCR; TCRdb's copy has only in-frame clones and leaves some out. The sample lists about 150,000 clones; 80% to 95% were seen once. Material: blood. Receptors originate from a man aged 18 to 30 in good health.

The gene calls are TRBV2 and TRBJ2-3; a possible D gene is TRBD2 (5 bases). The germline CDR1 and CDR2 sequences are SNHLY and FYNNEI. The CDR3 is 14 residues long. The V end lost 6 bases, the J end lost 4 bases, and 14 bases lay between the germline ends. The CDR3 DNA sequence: TGTGCCAGCAGGCCTTCCCGGGGAGCAGATACGCAGTATTTT. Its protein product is CASRPSRGADTQYF.

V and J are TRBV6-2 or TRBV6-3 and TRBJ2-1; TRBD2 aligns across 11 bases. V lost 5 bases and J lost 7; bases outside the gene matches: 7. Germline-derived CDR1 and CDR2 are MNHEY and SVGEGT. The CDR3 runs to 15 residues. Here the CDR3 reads CASSKLAGGRNEQFF. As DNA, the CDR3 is TGTGCCAGCAGTAAATTAGCGGGAGGGAGGAATGAGCAGTTCTTC.

The CDR3 here is CASSYTWDRGEQFF. CDR3 coding DNA: TGTGCCAGTAGTTACACCTGGGACAGGGGCGAGCAGTTCTTC. The chain carries TRBV19 and TRBJ2-1; 10 positions agree with TRBD1. V shed 5 bases and J 10 bases; nucleotides not matched to a gene: 8. The CDR3 extends over 14 amino acids. Germline values: CDR1 LNHDA, CDR2 SQIVND (reference sequence).

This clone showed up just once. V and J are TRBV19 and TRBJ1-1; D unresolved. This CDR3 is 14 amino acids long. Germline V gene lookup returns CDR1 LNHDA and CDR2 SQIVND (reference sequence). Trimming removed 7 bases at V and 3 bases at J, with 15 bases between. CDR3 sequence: CASKVRSVYTEAFF. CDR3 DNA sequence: TGTGCCAGTAAGGTTAGGTCCGTATACACTGAAGCTTTCTTT. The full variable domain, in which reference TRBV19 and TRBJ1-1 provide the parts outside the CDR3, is DGGITQSPKYLFRKEGQNVTLSCEQNLNHDAMYWYRQDPGQGLRLIYYSQIVNDFQKGDIAEGYSVSREKKESFPLTVTSAQKNPTAFYLCASKVRSVYTEAFFGQGTRLTVV.

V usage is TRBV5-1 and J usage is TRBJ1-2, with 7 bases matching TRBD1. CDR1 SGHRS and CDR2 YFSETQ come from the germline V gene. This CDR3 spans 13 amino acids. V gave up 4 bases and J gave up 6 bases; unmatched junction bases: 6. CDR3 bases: TGCGCCAGCAGCCATGACAGGGCTCATGGCTACACCTTC. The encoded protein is CASSHDRAHGYTF.

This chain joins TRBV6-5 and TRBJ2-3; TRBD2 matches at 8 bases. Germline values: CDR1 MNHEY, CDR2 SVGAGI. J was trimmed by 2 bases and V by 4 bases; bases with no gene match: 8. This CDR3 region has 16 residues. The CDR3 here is CASSSSAGGATDTQYF. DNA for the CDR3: TGTGCCAGCAGTTCGTCGGCCGGGGGGGCCACAGATACGCAGTATTTT.

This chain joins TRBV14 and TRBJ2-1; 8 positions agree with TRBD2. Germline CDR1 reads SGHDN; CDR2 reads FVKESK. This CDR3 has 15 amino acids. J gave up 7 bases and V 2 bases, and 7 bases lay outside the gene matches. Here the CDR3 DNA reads TGTGCCAGCAGCCAACTGGCGGGGGGCCGGAATGAGCAGTTCTTC. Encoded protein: CASSQLAGGRNEQFF.

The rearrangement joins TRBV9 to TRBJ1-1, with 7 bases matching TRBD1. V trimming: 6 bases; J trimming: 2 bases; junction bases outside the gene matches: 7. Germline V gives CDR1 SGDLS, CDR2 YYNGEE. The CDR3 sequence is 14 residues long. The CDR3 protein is CASTSGGANTEAFF. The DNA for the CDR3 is TGTGCCAGCACCTCAGGGGGGGCAAACACTGAAGCTTTCTTT. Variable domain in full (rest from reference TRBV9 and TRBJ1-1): DSGVTQTPKHLITATGQRVTLRCSPRSGDLSVYWYQQSLDQGLQFLIQYYNGEERAKGNILERFSAQQFPDLHSELNLSSLELGDSALYFCASTSGGANTEAFFGQGTRLTVV.

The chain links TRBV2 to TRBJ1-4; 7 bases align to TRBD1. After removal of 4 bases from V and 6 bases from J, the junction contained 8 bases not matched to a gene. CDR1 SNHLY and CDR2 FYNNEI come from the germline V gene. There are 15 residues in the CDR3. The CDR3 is CASSARQGVYEKLFF. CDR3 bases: TGTGCCAGCAGTGCAAGACAGGGTGTATATGAAAAACTGTTTTTT.

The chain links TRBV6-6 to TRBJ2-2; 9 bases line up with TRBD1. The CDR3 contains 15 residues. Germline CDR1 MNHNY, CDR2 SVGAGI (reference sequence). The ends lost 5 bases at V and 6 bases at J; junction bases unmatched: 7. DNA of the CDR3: TGTGCCAGCAGTACTGCGGACAGGGGTGCCGGGGAGCTGTTTTTT. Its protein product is CASSTADRGAGELFF.

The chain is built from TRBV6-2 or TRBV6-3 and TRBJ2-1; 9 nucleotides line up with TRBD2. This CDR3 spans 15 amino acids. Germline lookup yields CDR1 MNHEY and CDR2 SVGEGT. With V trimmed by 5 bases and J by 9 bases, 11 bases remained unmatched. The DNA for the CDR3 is TGTGCCAGCAGTCAAACTTTAGCGGGAGTAGGTGAGCAGTTCTTC. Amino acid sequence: CASSQTLAGVGEQFF.

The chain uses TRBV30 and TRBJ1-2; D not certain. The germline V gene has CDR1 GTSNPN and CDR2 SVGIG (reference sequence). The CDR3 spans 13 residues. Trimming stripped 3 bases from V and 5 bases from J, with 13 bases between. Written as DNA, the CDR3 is TGTGCCTGGAGCCTCACTCAAACTTATGGCTACACCTTC. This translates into CAWSLTQTYGYTF.

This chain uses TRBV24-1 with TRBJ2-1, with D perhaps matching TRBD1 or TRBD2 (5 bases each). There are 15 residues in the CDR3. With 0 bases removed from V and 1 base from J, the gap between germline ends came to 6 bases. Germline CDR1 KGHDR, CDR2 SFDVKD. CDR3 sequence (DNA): TGTGCCACCAGTGATTTGGGGGGATCCTACAATGAGCAGTTCTTC. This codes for CATSDLGGSYNEQFF.

This chain's CDR3 is CASSTTGRMNTEAFF. Written as DNA, the CDR3 is TGTGCCAGCAGTACAACGGGACGGATGAACACTGAAGCTTTCTTT. This rearrangement joins TRBV6-2 or TRBV6-3 to TRBJ1-1, with TRBD1 as a possible D gene (5 bases). Germline V gives CDR1 MNHEY, CDR2 SVGEGT. Trimming took off 5 bases at V and 0 bases at J, with 13 bases between the two ends. The CDR3 is 15 residues long.

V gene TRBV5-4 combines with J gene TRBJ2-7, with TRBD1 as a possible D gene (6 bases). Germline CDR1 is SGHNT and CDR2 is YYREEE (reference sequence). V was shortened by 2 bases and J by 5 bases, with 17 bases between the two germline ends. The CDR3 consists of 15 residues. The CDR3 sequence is CASSFTAGVVHEQYF. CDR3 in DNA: TGTGCCAGCAGCTTTACTGCAGGGGTCGTCCACGAGCAGTACTTC.

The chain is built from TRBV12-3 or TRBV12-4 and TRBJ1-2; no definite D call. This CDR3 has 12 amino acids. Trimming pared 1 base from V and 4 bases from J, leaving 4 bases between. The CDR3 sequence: CASSLEIYGYTF. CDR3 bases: TGTGCCAGCAGTTTAGAGATCTATGGCTACACCTTC.

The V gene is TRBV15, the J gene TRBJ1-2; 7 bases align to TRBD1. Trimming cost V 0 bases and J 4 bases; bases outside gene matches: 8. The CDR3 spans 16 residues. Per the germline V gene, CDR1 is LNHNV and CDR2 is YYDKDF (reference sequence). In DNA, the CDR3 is TGTGCCACCAGCAGAGAGGATTTAGGGGGCATCTATGGCTACACCTTC. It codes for CATSREDLGGIYGYTF.

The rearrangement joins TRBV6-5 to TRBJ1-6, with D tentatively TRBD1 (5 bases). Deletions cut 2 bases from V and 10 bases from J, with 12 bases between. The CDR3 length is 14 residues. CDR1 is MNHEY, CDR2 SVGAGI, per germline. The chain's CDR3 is CASSYGPGNSPLHF. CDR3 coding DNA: TGTGCCAGCAGTTACGGCCCAGGGAACTCACCCCTCCACTTT.

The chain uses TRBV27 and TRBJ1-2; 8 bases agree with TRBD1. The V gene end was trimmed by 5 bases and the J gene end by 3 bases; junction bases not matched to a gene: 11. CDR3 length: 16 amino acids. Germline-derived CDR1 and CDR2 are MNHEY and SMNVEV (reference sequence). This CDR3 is CASSPSGQVLYYGYTF. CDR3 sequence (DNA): TGTGCCAGCAGTCCATCGGGACAGGTATTATACTATGGCTACACCTTC.

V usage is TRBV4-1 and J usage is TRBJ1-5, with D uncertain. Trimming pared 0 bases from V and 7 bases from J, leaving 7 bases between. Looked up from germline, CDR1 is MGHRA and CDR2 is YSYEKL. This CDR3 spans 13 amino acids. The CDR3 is CASSQDAPQPQHF. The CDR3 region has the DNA TGCGCCAGCAGCCAAGACGCCCCCCAGCCCCAGCATTTT.

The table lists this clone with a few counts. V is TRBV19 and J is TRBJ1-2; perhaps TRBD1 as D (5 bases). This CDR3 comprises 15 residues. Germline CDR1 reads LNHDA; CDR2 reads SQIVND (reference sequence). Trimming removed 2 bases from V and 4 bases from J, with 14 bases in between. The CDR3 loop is CASSISRQILYGYTF. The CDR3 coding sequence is TGTGCCAGTAGTATATCGAGACAGATCCTCTATGGCTACACCTTC.

As DNA, the CDR3 is TGTGCCAGCAGTGGAGGTCAGCCCCAGCATTTT. Its protein product is CASSGGQPQHF. The genes are TRBV2 and TRBJ1-5; D unresolved. The CDR3 sequence is 11 residues long. V was cut by 4 bases and J by 6 bases, with 4 bases left in between. Germline lookup yields CDR1 SNHLY and CDR2 FYNNEI.

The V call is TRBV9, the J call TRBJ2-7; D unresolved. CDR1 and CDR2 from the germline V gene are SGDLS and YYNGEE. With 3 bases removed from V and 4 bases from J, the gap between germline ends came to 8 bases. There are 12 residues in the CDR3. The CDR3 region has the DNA TGTGCCAGCAGCGACAGACTGTACGAGCAGTACTTC. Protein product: CASSDRLYEQYF.

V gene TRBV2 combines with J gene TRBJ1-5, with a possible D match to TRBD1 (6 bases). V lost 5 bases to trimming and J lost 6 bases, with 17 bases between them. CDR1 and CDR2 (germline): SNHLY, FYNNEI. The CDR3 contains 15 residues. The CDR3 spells CASSPGGRGGQPQHF. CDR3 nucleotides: TGTGCCAGCAGTCCTGGGGGCCGTGGGGGTCAGCCCCAGCATTTT. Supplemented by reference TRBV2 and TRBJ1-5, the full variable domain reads EPEVTQTPSHQVTQMGQEVILRCVPISNHLYFYWYRQILGQKVEFLVSFYNNEISEKSEIFDDQFSVERPDGSNFTLKIRSTKLEDSAMYFCASSPGGRGGQPQHFGDGTRLSIL.

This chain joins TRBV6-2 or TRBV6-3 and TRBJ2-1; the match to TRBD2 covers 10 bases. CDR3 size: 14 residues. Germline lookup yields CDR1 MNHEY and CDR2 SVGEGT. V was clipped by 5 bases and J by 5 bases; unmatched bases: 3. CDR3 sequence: CASSLAGVHNEQFF. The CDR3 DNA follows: TGTGCCAGCAGTCTAGCGGGAGTCCACAATGAGCAGTTCTTC.

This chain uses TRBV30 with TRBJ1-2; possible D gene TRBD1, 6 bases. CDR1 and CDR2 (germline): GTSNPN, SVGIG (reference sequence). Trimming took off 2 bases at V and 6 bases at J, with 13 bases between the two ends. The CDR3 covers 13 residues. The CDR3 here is CAWSQGSENGYTF. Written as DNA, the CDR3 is TGTGCCTGGAGTCAGGGGAGTGAAAATGGCTACACCTTC.

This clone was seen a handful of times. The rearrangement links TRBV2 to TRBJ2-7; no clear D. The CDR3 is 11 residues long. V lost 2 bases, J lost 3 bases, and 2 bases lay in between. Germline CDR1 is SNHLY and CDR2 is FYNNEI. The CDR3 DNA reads TGTGCCAGCAGTGAATACTACGAGCAGTACTTC. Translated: CASSEYYEQYF.

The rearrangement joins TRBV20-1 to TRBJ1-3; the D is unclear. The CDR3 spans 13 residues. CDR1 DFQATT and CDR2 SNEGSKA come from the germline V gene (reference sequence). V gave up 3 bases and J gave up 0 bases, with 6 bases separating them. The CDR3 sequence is CSASFSSGNTIYF. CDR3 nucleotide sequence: TGCAGTGCTAGTTTCAGCTCTGGAAACACCATATATTTT.